This entry lists 3 T cell receptor beta chains sequenced from one sample in a study of beta chain features in type 1 diabetes. Reverse transcription of all isolated RNA meant that expressed TCRB transcripts were sequenced. Libraries were prepared by immunoSEQ multiplex PCR; TCRdb keeps only in-frame clonotypes and omits some of them. This repertoire shows 350,000 to 450,000 clones, approximately 15% found once; its top ten account for about 0.04%. The sequencing sample was made of naive CD4+ T cells from blood. These receptors all stem from a man aged 25-45 years in good health.

This clone occurred a few times. V and J are TRBV14 and TRBJ2-7, with TRBD2 as a possible D gene (6 bases). Germline CDR1 is SGHDN and CDR2 is FVKESK. Trimming removed 1 base from V and 5 bases from J, with 6 bases in between. CDR3 size: 12 residues. The CDR3 loop reads CASSQVADEQYV. The CDR3, as DNA: TGTGCCAGCAGCCAAGTAGCGGACGAGCAGTACGTC.

The chain recombines TRBV5-1 with TRBJ2-3; D is perhaps TRBD1 or TRBD2 (5 bases each). CDR1 SGHRS and CDR2 YFSETQ come from the germline V gene. The V gene lost 2 bases and the J gene lost 4 bases, with 8 bases spanning the gap. The CDR3 contains 13 residues. CDR3 nucleotides: TGCGCCAGCAGCTTCCAGGGACCAGATACGCAGTATTTT. Residues: CASSFQGPDTQYF.

This clone was counted a few times. V gene TRBV7-2 combines with J gene TRBJ2-7; D is perhaps TRBD1 (6 bases). CDR3 size: 15 residues. V lost 7 bases and J 2 bases, leaving 18 bases between the germline ends. The germline V gene encodes CDR1 SGHTA and CDR2 FQGNSA. CDR3 bases: TGTGCCAGCACTCAGGTCCTACAGGGACCCTACGAGCAGTACTTC. This encodes CASTQVLQGPYEQYF.